The clone carrying this T cell receptor beta chain has ten or more counts. The target antigen is unknown. The data were taken from a study of T-cell memory formation after mild COVID-19. Overall study context: In these data, TCR clusters were largely donor specific. The study, taken as a whole, reports: Among CD4+ contracting clones, most were CM and EM, and CD8+ ones EMRA.

TCRdb recomputed calls from the 5' RACE reads with MiXCR, one row per CDR3 protein. The table lists 300,000 to 400,000 distinct CDR3 sequences, roughly an eighth of them singletons. CDR1 is LGHNA and CDR2 is YSLEER in the germline V gene. This CDR3 is 18 amino acids long. V shed 4 bases, J shed 2 bases, and the junction held 11 bases outside the gene matches. The chain is built from TRBV4-3 and TRBJ2-3; the match to TRBD2 covers 11 bases. Sample: PBMCs or a T cell subset sorted from them (not recorded which). This clonotype originated in a man between 18 and 29 years old who had mild COVID-19 (a few samples of this study predate the infection). Cell type and time point are not known. The CDR3 region is CASSRLTSGVEATDTQYF. Here the CDR3 DNA reads TGCGCCAGCAGCCGGTTGACTAGCGGGGTAGAGGCCACAGATACGCAGTATTTT.